The 16 T cell receptor beta chains presented below share a single source sample, sequenced in a study of blood T cells in healthy people across ages. The authors ran a second PCR of roughly 6 to 12 cycles using a sample-barcoded 5' primer and a J-beta primer mix. One entry per CDR3 protein results from TCRdb running MiXCR on the 5' RACE reads. The sample records over 600,000 distinct CDR3 sequences, around 45% being singletons. Input material: blood. The source of these receptors is a man of 80 years or more in good health.

A few counts support this clonotype. This chain's CDR3 is CSASKTGTSDGPAQYF. The CDR3 DNA reads TGCAGTGCTAGCAAGACCGGGACTAGCGACGGTCCCGCCCAGTACTTC. V and J are TRBV20-1 and TRBJ2-5, with 10 bases fitting TRBD2. The CDR3 sequence is 16 residues long. Germline loops: CDR1 DFQATT, CDR2 SNEGSKA (reference sequence). The V segment lost 3 bases and the J segment 9 bases; nucleotides outside the gene matches: 16.

This rearrangement joins TRBV27 to TRBJ2-5; the D gene is possibly TRBD2 (7 bases). The V gene lost 3 bases and the J gene lost 6 bases, with 17 bases spanning the gap. The V gene's germline CDR1 is MNHEY and CDR2 SMNVEV (reference sequence). The CDR3 totals 15 residues. The CDR3 region is CASSLEGGGLKTQYF. The CDR3, as DNA: TGTGCCAGCAGTTTGGAGGGGGGGGGCCTTAAGACCCAGTACTTC.

V is TRBV20-1 and J is TRBJ2-1, with a possible D match to TRBD1 (6 bases). The end of the DNA is better explained by TRBJ2-7, so the J call may be wrong. This CDR3 is built from 13 residues. Germline V gene sequence: CDR1 DFQATT, CDR2 SNEGSKA (reference sequence). The CDR3 nucleotides read TGCAGTGCTAGATCACAGGGTAACTACGAGCAGTACTTC. Encoded protein: CSARSQGNYEQYF.

The rearrangement joins TRBV29-1 to TRBJ2-5; unclear D gene. The CDR3 loop spans 12 amino acids. In germline, CDR1 is SQVTM, CDR2 ANQGSEA. Trimming removed 4 bases at V and 3 bases at J, with 9 bases between. The CDR3 DNA follows: TGCAGCGTTGCCGTGGGGAAAGAGACCCAGTACTTC. Amino acid sequence: CSVAVGKETQYF.

There are a few counts of this clonotype. The V and J genes are TRBV5-6 and TRBJ2-1, with TRBD2 as a possible D gene (6 bases). The germline V gene encodes CDR1 SGHDT and CDR2 YYEEEE. V was shortened by 3 bases and J by 5 bases, with 18 bases between the two germline ends. The CDR3 totals 16 residues. The CDR3 DNA follows: TGTGCCAGCAGCTGGCTGGGTCGGGAGAACAACAATGAGCAGTTCTTC. Amino acids: CASSWLGRENNNEQFF.

This clonotype turned up a few times. This chain links TRBV28 with TRBJ2-7; a weak D match, TRBD2 (8 bases). Trimming removed 7 bases at V and 8 bases at J, with 24 bases between. The CDR3 is 15 residues long. From germline, CDR1 is MDHEN and CDR2 SYDVKM. The CDR3 reads CASTPGGTDYSKQYF. The DNA of the CDR3 is TGTGCCAGCACCCCGGGAGGGACAGACTACTCCAAGCAGTACTTC. The full variable domain, its missing parts supplied by reference TRBV28 and TRBJ2-7, is DVKVTQSSRYLVKRTGEKVFLECVQDMDHENMFWYRQDPGLGLRLIYFSYDVKMKEKGDIPEGYSVSREKKERFSLILESASTNQTSMYLCASTPGGTDYSKQYFGPGTRLTVT.

V usage is TRBV29-1 and J usage is TRBJ2-7; a possible D gene is TRBD2 (6 bases). Trimming shortened V by 5 bases and J by 3 bases, and 11 bases separated the two germline ends. Germline loops: CDR1 SQVTM, CDR2 ANQGSEA. The CDR3 extends over 12 amino acids. CDR3 DNA: TGCAGCGTTAGGGACTCCTACTACGAGCAGTACTTC. Translated, it gives CSVRDSYYEQYF.

J is TRBJ2-5 and V is TRBV10-3, with D tentatively TRBD1 or TRBD2 (5 bases each). Trimming took off 7 bases at V and 5 bases at J, with 14 bases between the two ends. The germline CDR1 and CDR2 sequences are ENHRY and SYGVKD. This CDR3 comprises 13 residues. The CDR3: CAITGTLDETQYF. CDR3 coding DNA: TGTGCCATCACCGGGACCCTTGATGAGACCCAGTACTTC.

The chain carries TRBV4-2 and TRBJ2-1; TRBD1 matches 11 bases. The CDR3 consists of 17 residues. CDR1 LGHNA and CDR2 YNFKEQ come from the germline V gene. J was trimmed by 9 bases and V by 8 bases; bases with no gene match: 18. DNA of the CDR3: TGTGCCAGCGCACCTACAGCTGGGACAGGGGGTCGAGGTGAGCAGTTCTTC. The encoded protein is CASAPTAGTGGRGEQFF.

Turning to this clonotype: A much larger clone lies a single base off, so this may be a read error. The chain combines TRBV11-2 with TRBJ1-1; TRBD1 agrees at 7 bases. The CDR3 loop spans 14 amino acids. In germline, CDR1 is SGHAT, CDR2 FQNNGV. The V segment lost 1 base and the J segment 6 bases; nucleotides outside the gene matches: 5. In DNA form, the CDR3 reads TGTGCCAGCAGCTTAGTCGGGACAGCTGCTGAAGCTTTCTTT. Its translation: CASSLVGTAAEAFF. Variable domain in full (rest from reference TRBV11-2 and TRBJ1-1): EAGVAQSPRYKIIEKRQSVAFWCNPISGHATLYWYQQILGQGPKLLIQFQNNGVVDDSQLPKDRFSAERLKGVDSTLKIQPAKLEDSAVYLCASSLVGTAAEAFFGQGTRLTVV.

J is TRBJ2-7 and V is TRBV25-1; no firm D call. The CDR3 contains 15 residues. Germline V gives CDR1 MGHDK, CDR2 SYGVNS. V was pared by 5 bases and J by 2 bases, with 16 bases between. CDR3 sequence (DNA): TGTGCCAGCAGTAGTTTGGCAGATAACACCTACGAGCAGTACTTC. Translated, it gives CASSSLADNTYEQYF.

There are a few counts of this clonotype. This chain connects TRBV14 to TRBJ2-1; unclear D gene. V lost 1 base and J lost 7, with 8 bases in between. Germline lookup yields CDR1 SGHDN and CDR2 FVKESK. CDR3 length: 13 amino acids. The CDR3, as DNA: TGTGCCAGCAGCCAAGTCTTGGGGAATGAGCAGTTCTTC. It specifies CASSQVLGNEQFF.

The CDR3 is CASSFSGYETQYF. The CDR3 region has the DNA TGTGCCAGCAGCTTCTCAGGTTATGAGACCCAGTACTTC. The V gene is TRBV7-3, the J gene TRBJ2-5, with D unclear. Trimming took 3 bases from V and 5 from J, leaving 10 bases between them. The CDR3 is 13 residues long. In germline, CDR1 is SGHTA, CDR2 FQGTGA. Full variable domain (missing parts from reference TRBV7-3 and TRBJ2-5): GAGVSQTPSNKVTEKGKYVELRCDPISGHTALYWYRQSLGQGPEFLIYFQGTGAADDSGLPNDRFFAVRPEGSVSTLKIQRTERGDSAVYLCASSFSGYETQYFGPGTRLLVL.

Only one count was recorded for this clonotype. The CDR3 loop reads CASSQERARPSRKLFF. The CDR3 nucleotides read TGTGCCAGCAGCCAAGAAAGGGCCAGGCCGAGCCGAAAACTGTTTTTT. V is TRBV14 and J is TRBJ1-4; D gene uncertain. The CDR3 contains 16 residues. CDR1 is SGHDN and CDR2 is FVKESK in the germline V gene. Trimming took 0 bases from V and 10 from J, leaving 18 bases between them.

Of note for this clonotype: Germline and junction disagree at one end, which may indicate a read error. The chain combines TRBV5-6 with TRBJ2-1; unclear D gene. The V gene's germline CDR1 is SGHDT and CDR2 YYEEEE. The length of the CDR3 is 12 residues. CDR3 residues: CASSLEGNKQFF. CDR3 in DNA: TGTGCCAGCAGCTTGGAAGGCAATAAGCAGTTCTTC.

This chain joins TRBV12-3 or TRBV12-4 and TRBJ2-2, with 16 positions matching TRBD2. V shed 5 bases, J shed 7 bases, and the junction held 7 bases outside the gene matches. CDR3 length equals 17 residues. This chain's CDR3 is CASSLKGLAGGIGELFF. DNA for the CDR3: TGTGCCAGCAGTCTCAAGGGACTAGCGGGAGGGATCGGGGAGCTGTTTTTT.